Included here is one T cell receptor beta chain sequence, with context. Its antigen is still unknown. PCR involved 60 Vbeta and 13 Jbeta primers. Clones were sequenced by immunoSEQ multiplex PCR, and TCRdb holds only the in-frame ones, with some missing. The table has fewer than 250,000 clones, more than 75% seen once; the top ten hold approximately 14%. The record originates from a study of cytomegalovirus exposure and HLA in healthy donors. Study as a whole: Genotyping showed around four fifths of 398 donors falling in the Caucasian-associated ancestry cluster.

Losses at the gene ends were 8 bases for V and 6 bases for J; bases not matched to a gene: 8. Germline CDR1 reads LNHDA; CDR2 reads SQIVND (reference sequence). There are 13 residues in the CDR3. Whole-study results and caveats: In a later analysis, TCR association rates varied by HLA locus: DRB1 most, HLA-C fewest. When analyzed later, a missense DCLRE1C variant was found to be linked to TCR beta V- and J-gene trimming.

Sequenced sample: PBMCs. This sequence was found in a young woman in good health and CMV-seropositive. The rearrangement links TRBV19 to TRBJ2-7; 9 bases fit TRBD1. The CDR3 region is CASAGTGWIEQYF. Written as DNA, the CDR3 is TGTGCCAGTGCCGGGACAGGGTGGATCGAGCAGTACTTC.